This T cell receptor (beta chain) derives from a study of T cells in Graves' hyperthyroidism and ophthalmopathy. The overall study: Once the initial diagnosis was made, peripheral blood was obtained before any treatment.

CDR3 length: 13 amino acids. Whole-study findings and limits: Blood also held most thyroid clonotypes expanded beyond 0.001. Separation of ophthalmopathy from stable hyperthyroidism was achieved by a 13 V-J model.

About this clonotype: What it recognizes is unknown. One end of the junction fails to match germline, which may point to a read error.

RNA transcripts yielded amplified TCR beta CDR3 regions. Initially, a first-round RT-PCR of the TCR CDR3 employed the HTBI primer set. Via MiXCR, TCRdb re-called the multiplex PCR reads, giving one row per CDR3 protein. The sample consists of 350,000 to 400,000 distinct CDR3 sequences, under 15% of them appearing once. Diagnostic assessment was based on clinical symptoms, serum thyroxine and TRAb, thyroid ultrasound and orbital computed tomography. V is TRBV12-3 or TRBV12-4 and J is TRBJ2-2; D is possibly TRBD1 (7 bases). Sequencing was performed on blood. This clonotype originated in a woman under 40 with Graves' hyperthyroidism. The CDR3 loop is CVSSRTGPGGLFF. DNA for the CDR3: TGTGTCAGCAGTCGGACAGGTCCCGGGGGGCTGTTTTTT.